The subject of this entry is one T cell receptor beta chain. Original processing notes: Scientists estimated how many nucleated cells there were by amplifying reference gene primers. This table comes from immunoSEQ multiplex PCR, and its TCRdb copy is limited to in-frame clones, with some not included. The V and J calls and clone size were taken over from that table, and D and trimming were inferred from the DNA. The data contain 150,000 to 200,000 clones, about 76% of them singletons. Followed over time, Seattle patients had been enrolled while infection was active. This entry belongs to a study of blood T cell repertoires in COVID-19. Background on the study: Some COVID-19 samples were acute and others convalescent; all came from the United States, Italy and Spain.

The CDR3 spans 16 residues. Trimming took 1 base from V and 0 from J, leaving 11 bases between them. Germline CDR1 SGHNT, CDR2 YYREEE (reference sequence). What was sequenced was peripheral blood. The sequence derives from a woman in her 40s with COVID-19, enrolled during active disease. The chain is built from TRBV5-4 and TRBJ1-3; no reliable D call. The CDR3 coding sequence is TGTGCCAGCAGCTTGTATGGGCTACTCTCTGGAAACACCATATATTTT. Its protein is CASSLYGLLSGNTIYF.